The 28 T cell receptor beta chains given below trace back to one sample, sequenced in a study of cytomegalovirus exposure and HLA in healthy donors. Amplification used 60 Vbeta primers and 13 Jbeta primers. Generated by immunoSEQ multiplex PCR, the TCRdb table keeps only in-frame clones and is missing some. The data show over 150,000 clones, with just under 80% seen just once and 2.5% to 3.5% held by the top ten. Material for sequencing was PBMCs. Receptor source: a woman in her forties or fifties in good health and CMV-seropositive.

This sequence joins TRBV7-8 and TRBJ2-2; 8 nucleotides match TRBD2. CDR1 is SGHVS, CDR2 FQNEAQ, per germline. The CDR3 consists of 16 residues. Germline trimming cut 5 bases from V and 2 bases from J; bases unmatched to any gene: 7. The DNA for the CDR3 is TGTGCCAGCAGCCAAGGCGGGGGGCCAAACACCGGGGAGCTGTTTTTT. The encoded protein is CASSQGGGPNTGELFF.

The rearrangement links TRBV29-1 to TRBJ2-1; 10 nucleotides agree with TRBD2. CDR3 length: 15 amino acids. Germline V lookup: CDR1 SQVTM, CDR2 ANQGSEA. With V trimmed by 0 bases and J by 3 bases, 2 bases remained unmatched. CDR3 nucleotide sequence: TGCAGCGTTGAAGATCGGACTAGCGGCTACAATGAGCAGTTCTTC. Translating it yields CSVEDRTSGYNEQFF.

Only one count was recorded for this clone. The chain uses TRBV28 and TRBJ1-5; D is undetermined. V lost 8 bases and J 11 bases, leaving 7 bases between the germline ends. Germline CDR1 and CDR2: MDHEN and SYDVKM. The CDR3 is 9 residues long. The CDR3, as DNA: TGTGCCAGCGGTCGGTCCCAGCATTTT. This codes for CASGRSQHF.

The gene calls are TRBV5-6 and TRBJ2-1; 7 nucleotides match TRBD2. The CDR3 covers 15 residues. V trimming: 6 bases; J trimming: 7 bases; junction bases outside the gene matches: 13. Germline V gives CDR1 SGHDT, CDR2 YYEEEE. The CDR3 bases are TGTGCCAGCATCCCACAGCGGGCGGGGGATAATGAGCAGTTCTTC. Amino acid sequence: CASIPQRAGDNEQFF.

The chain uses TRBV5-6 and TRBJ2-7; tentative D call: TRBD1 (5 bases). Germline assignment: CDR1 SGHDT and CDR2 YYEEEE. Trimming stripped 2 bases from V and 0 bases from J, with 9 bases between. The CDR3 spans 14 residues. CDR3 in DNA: TGTGCCAGCAGCTTCCAGGGTAACTCCTACGAGCAGTACTTC. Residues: CASSFQGNSYEQYF.

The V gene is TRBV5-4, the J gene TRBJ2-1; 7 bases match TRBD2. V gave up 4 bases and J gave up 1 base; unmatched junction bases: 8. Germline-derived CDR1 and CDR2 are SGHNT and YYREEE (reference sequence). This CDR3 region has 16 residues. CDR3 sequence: CASSTWRGGSYNEQFF. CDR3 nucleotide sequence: TGTGCCAGCAGCACCTGGCGGGGAGGGTCCTACAATGAGCAGTTCTTC.

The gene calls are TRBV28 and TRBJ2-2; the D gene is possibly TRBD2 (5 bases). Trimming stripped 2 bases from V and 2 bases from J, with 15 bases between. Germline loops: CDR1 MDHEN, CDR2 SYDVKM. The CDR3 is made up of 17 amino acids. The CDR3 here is CASSLRRFGGNTGELFF. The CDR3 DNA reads TGTGCCAGCAGTTTACGGCGATTTGGAGGTAACACCGGGGAGCTGTTTTTT.

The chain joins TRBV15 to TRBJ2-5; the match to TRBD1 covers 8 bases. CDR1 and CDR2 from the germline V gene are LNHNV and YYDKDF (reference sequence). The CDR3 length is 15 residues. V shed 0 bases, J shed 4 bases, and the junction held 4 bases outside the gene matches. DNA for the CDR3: TGTGCCACCAGCAGAGATCGAACAGGGGGAGAGACCCAGTACTTC. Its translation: CATSRDRTGGETQYF.

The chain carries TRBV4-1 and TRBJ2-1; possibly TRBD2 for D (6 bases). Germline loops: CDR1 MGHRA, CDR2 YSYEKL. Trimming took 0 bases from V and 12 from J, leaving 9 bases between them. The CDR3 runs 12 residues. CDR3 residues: CASSQEVGGQFF. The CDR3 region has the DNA TGCGCCAGCAGCCAAGAGGTGGGGGGGCAGTTCTTC.

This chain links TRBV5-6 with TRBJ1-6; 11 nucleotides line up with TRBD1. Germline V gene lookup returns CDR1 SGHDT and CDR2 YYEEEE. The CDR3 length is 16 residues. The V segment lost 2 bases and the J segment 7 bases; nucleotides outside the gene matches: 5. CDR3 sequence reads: CASSFRDRGMNSPLHF. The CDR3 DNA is TGTGCCAGCAGCTTCCGGGACAGGGGGATGAATTCACCCCTCCACTTT.

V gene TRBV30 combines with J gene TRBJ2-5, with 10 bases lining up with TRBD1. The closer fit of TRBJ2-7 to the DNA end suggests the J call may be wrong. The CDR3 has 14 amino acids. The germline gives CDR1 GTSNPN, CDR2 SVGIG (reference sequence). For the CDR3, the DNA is TGTGCCGGACTGGGACAGGGGAGCTCCTACGAGCAGTACTTC. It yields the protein CAGLGQGSSYEQYF.

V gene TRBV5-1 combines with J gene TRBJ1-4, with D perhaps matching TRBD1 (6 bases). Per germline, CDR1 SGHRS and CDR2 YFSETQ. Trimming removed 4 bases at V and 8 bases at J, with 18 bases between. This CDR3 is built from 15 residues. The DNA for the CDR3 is TGCGCCAGCAGCGCTAGCCCCGGGGGGCAAGAAAAACTGTTTTTT. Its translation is CASSASPGGQEKLFF.

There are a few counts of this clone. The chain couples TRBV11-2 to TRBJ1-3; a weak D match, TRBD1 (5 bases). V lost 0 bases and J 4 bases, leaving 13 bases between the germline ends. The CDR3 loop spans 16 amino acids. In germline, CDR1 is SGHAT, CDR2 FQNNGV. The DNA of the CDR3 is TGTGCCAGCAGCTTAGATCGGGGGAGCTTCGGAAACACCATATATTTT. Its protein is CASSLDRGSFGNTIYF.

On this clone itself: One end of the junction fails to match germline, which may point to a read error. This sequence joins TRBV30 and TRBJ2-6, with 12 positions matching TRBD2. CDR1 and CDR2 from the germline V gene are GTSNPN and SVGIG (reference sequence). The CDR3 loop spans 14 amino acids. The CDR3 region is CALKRTSGANGLTF. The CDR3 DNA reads TGTGCCTTGAAACGGACTAGCGGGGCCAACGGCCTGACTTTC.

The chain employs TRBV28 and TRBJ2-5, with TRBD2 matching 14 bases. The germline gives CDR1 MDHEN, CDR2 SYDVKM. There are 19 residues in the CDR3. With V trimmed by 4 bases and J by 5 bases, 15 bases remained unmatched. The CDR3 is CASSYQMGLAGVREETQYF. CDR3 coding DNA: TGTGCCAGCAGTTACCAGATGGGACTAGCGGGAGTAAGGGAGGAGACCCAGTACTTC.

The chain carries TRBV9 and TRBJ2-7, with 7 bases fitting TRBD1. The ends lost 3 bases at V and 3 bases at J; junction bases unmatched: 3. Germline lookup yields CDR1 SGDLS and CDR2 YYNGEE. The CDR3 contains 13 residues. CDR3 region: CASSGGDSYEQYF. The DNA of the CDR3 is TGTGCCAGCAGCGGAGGGGACAGCTACGAGCAGTACTTC.

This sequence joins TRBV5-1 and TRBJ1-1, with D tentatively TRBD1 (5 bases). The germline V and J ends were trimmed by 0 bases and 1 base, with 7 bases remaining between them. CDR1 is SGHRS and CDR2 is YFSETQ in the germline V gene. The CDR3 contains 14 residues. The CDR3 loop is CASSLARANTEAFF. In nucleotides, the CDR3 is TGCGCCAGCAGCTTGGCCAGGGCGAACACTGAAGCTTTCTTT.

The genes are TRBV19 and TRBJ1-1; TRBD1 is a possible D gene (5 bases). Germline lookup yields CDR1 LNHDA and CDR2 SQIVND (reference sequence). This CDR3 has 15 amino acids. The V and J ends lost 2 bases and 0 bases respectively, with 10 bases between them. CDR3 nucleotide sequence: TGTGCCAGTAGTATACTGTCAGGGTTGAACACTGAAGCTTTCTTT. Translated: CASSILSGLNTEAFF.

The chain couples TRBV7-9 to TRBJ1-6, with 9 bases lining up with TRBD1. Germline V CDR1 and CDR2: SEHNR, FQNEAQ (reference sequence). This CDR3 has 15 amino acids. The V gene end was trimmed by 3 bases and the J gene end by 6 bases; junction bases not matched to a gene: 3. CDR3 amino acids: CASSLGDRVNSPLHF. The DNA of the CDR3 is TGTGCCAGCAGCTTGGGGGACAGGGTTAATTCACCCCTCCACTTT.

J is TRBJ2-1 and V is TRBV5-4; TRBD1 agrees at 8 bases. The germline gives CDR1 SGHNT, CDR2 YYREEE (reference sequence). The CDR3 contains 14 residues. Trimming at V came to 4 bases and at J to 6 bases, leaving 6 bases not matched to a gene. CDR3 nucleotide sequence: TGTGCCAGCAGCGGCGGACAGGGTGGCAATGAGCAGTTCTTC. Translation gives CASSGGQGGNEQFF.

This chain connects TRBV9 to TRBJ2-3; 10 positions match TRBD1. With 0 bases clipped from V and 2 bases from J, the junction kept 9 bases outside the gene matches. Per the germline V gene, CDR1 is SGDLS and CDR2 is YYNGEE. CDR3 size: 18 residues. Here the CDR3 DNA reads TGTGCCAGCAGCGTAGCCTGGGACAGGGGTGAGGACACAGATACGCAGTATTTT. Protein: CASSVAWDRGEDTDTQYF.

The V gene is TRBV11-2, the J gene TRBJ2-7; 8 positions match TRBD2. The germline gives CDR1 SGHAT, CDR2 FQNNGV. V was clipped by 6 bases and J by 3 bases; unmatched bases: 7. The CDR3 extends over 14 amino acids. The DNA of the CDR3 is TGTGCCAGCAGTTCCTCGGGGGGGAACTACGAGCAGTACTTC. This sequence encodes CASSSSGGNYEQYF.

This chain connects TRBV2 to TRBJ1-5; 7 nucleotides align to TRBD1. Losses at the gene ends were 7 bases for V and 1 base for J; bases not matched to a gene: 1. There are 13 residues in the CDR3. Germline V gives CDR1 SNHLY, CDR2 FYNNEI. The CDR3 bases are TGTGCCAGCAAGGGACAGAGCAATCAGCCCCAGCATTTT. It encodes CASKGQSNQPQHF.

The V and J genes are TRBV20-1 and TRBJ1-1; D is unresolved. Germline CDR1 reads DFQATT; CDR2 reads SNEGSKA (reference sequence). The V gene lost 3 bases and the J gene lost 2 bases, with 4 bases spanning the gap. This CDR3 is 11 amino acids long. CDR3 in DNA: TGCAGTGCTAGCCCTAACACTGAAGCTTTCTTT. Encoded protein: CSASPNTEAFF.

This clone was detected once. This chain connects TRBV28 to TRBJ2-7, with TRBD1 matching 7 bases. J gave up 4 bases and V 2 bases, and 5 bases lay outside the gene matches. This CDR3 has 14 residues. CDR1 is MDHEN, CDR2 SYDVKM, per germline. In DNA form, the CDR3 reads TGTGCCAGCAGTTTACATAACAGGGGTTACGAGCAGTACTTC. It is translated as CASSLHNRGYEQYF.

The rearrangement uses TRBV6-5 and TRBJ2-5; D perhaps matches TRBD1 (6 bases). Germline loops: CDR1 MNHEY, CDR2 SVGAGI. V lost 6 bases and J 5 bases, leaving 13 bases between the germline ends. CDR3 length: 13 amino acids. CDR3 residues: CASRATGIETQYF. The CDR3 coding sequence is TGTGCCAGCAGGGCAACAGGGATCGAGACCCAGTACTTC.

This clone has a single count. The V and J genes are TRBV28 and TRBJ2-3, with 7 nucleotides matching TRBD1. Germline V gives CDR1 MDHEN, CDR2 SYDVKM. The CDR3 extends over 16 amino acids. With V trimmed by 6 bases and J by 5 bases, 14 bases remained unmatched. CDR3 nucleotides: TGTGCCAGCAGCGGTTACTCCGGGACAGATCGAGATACGCAGTATTTT. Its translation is CASSGYSGTDRDTQYF.

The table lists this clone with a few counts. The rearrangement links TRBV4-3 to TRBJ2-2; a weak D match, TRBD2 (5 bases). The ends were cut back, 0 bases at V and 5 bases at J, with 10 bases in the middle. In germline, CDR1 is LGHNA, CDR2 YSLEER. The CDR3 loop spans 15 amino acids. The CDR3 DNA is TGCGCCAGCAGCCAAGATCGGACTGCAACCGGGGAGCTGTTTTTT. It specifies CASSQDRTATGELFF.